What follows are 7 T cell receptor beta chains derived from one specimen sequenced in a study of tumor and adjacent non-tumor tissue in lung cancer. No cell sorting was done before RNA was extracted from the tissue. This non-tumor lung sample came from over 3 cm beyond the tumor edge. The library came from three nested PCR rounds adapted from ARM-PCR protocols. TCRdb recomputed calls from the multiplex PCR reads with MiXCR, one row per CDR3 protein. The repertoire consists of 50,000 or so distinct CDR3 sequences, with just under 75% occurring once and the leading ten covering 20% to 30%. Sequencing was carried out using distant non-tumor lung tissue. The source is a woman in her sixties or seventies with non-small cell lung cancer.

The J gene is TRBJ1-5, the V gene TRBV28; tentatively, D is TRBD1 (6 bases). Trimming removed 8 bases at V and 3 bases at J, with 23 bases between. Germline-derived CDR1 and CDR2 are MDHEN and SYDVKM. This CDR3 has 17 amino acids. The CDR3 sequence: CASLYREQFGNNQPQHF. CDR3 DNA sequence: TGTGCCAGCTTGTACAGGGAGCAGTTTGGCAACAATCAGCCCCAGCATTTT.

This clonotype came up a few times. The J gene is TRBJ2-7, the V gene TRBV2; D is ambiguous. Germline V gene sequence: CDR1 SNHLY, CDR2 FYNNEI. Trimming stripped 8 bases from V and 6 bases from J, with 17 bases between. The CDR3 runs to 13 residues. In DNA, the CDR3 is TGTGCCAGCCTGATCGAAGGGCTTAGCGAGCAGTACTTC. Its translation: CASLIEGLSEQYF.

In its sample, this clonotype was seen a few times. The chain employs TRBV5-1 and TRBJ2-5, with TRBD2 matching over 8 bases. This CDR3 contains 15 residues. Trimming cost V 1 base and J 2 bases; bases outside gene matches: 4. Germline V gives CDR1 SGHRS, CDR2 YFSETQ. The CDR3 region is CASSLSGSGQETQYF. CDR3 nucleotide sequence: TGCGCCAGCAGCTTGAGCGGGAGCGGGCAAGAGACCCAGTACTTC. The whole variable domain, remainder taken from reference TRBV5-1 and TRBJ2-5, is KAGVTQTPRYLIKTRGQQVTLSCSPISGHRSVSWYQQTPGQGLQFLFEYFSETQRNKGNFPGRFSGRQFSNSRSEMNVSTLELGDSALYLCASSLSGSGQETQYFGPGTRLLVL.

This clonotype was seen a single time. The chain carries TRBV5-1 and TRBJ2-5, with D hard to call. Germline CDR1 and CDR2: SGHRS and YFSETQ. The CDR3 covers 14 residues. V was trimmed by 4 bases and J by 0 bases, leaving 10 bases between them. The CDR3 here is CASSMQVYQETQYF. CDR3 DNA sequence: TGCGCCAGCAGCATGCAGGTCTACCAAGAGACCCAGTACTTC.

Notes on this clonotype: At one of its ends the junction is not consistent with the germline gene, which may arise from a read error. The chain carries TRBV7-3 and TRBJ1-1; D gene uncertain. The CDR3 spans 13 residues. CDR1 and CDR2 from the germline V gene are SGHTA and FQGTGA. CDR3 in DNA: TGTGGCAGCAGCTTGATGAAGAACGAGAAAGCTTTCTTT. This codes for CGSSLMKNEKAFF.

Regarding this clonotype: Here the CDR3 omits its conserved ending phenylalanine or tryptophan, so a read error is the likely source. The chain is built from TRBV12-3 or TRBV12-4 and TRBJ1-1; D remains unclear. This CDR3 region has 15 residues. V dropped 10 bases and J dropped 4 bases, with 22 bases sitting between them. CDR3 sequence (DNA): TGTGCCAACATCCCTCAGGCAGGTCGGAGCACTGAAGCTTTCTAT. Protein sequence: CANIPQAGRSTEAFY.

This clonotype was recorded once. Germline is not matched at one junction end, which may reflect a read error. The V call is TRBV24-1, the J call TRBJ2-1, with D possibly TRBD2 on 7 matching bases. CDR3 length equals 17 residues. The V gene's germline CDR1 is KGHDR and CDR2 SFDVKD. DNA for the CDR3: TGTGCCACCAGTGACCCCGGCGGGGGCCCCCGCTACAGTGAGCAGTTCTTC. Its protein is CATSDPGGGPRYSEQFF.